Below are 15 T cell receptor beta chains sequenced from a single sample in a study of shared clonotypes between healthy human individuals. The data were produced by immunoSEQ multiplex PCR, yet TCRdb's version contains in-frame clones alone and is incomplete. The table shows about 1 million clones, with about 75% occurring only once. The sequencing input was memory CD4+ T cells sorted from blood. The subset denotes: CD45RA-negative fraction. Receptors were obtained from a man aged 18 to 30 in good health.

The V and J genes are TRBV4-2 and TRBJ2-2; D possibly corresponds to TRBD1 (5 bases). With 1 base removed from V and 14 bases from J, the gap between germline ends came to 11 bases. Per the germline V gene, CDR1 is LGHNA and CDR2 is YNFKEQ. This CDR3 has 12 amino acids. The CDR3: CASSQADRPLFF. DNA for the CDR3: TGTGCCAGCAGCCAAGCCGACAGACCACTGTTTTTT.

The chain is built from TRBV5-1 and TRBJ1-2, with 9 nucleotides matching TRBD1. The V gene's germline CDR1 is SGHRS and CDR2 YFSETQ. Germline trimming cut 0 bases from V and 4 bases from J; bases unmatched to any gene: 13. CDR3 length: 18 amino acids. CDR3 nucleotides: TGCGCCAGCAGCTTGGAAGGGACAGGGTCCAAGGGGAGCTATGGCTACACCTTC. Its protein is CASSLEGTGSKGSYGYTF.

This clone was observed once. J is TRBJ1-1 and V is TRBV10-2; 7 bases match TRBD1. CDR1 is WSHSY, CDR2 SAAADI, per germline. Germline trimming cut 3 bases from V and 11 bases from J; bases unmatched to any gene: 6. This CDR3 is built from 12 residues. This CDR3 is CASSEGGRGAFF. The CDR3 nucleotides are TGCGCCAGCAGTGAAGGGGGCAGGGGGGCTTTCTTT.

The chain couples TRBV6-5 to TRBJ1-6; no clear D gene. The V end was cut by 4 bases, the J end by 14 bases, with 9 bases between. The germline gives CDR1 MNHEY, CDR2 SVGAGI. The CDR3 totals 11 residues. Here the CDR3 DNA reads TGTGCCAGCAGTTTTGAACGGACCCTCCACTTT. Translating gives CASSFERTLHF.

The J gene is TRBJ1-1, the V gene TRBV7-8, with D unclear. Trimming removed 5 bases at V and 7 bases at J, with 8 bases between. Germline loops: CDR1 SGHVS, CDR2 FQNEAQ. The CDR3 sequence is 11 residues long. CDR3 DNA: TGTGCCAGCAGCGTGAGCCGTGAAGCTTTCTTT. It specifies CASSVSREAFF.

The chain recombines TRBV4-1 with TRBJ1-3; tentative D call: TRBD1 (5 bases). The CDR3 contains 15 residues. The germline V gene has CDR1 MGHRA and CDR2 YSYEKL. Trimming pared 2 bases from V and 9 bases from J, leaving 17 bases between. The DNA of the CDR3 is TGCGCCAGCAGCCAAATCGGGGGGGGAGAGGGCACCATATATTTT. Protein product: CASSQIGGGEGTIYF.

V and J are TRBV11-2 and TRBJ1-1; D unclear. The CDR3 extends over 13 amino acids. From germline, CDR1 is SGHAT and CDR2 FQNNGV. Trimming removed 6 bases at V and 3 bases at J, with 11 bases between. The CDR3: CASSTQSYTEAFF. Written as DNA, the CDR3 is TGTGCCAGCAGTACTCAATCGTACACTGAAGCTTTCTTT. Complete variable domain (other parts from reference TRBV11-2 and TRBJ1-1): EAGVAQSPRYKIIEKRQSVAFWCNPISGHATLYWYQQILGQGPKLLIQFQNNGVVDDSQLPKDRFSAERLKGVDSTLKIQPAKLEDSAVYLCASSTQSYTEAFFGQGTRLTVV.

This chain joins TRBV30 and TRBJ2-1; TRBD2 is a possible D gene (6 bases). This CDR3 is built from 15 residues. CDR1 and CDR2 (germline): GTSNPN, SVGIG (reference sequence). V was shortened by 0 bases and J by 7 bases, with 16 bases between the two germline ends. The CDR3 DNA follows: TGTGCCTGGAGTGTACTTGGCGGGGATTTAAATGAGCAGTTCTTC. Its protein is CAWSVLGGDLNEQFF.

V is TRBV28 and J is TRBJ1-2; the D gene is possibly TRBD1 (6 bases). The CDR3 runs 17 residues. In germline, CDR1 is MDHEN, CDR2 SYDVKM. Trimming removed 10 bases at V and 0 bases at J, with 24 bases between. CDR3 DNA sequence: TGTGCCATCAGAGTTTGGGCCGGACAGCAAGCTAACTATGGCTACACCTTC. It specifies CAIRVWAGQQANYGYTF.

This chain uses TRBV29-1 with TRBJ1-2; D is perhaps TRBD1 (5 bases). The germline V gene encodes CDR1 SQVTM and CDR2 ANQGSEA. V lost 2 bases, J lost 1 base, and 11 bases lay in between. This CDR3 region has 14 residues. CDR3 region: CSVEMAGYNYGYTF. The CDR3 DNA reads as TGCAGCGTTGAAATGGCAGGGTATAACTATGGCTACACCTTC. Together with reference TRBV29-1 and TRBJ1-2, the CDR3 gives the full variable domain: SAVISQKPSRDICQRGTSLTIQCQVDSQVTMMFWYRQQPGQSLTLIATANQGSEATYESGFVIDKFPISRPNLTFSTLTVSNMSPEDSSIYLCSVEMAGYNYGYTFGSGTRLTVV.

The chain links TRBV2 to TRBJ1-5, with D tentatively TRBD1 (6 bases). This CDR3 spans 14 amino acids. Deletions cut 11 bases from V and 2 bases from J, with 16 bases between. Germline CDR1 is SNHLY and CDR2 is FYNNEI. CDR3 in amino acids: CAGSQGNGNQPQHF. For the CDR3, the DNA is TGTGCCGGCTCTCAGGGGAATGGCAATCAGCCCCAGCATTTT.

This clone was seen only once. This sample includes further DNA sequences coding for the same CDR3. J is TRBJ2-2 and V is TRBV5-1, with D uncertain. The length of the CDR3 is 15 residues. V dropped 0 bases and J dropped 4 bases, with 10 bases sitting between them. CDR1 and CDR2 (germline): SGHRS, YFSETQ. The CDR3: CASSLDPASTGELFF. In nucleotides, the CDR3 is TGCGCCAGCAGCTTGGACCCAGCTAGCACCGGGGAGCTGTTTTTT.

The CDR3 protein is CASSPPGRSTFF. The CDR3 DNA follows: TGTGCCAGCTCACCACCCGGACGATCGACTTTCTTT. The V and J genes are TRBV18 and TRBJ1-1, with unresolved D. The CDR3 covers 12 residues. V was clipped by 0 bases and J by 12 bases, with 11 bases between them. Germline V lookup: CDR1 KGHSH, CDR2 LQKENI.

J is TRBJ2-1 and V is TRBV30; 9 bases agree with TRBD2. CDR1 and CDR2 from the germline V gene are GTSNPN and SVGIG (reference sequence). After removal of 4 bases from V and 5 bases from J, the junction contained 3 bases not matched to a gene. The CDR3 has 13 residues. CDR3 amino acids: CAWKTSGHNEQFF. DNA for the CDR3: TGTGCCTGGAAGACTAGCGGCCACAATGAGCAGTTCTTC.

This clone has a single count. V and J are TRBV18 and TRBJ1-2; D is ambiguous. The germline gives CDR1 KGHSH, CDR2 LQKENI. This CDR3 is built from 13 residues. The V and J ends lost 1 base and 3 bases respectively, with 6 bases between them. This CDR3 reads CASSPRQDYGYTF. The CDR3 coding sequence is TGTGCCAGCTCACCACGGCAGGACTATGGCTACACCTTC.